This TCR beta chain was captured by sequencing in a study of vaccination and CD4 T cells after COVID-19. The overall study: The authors used overlapping spike peptides from SARS-CoV-2, HCoV-NL63, HCoV-OC43 and HCoV-229E to stimulate cells. Study findings and constraints: Relatively few convalescent patients were studied, without early post-infection timepoints.

This clonotype has only a few counts. Antigen unknown. Indicated treatment: roughly 10-day PBMC culture with coronavirus spike peptide pools or control peptides (ViraFEST assay). Looked up from germline, CDR1 is SNHLY and CDR2 is FYNNEI. This CDR3 contains 13 residues. With 6 bases clipped from V and 6 bases from J, the junction kept 6 bases outside the gene matches. The Oncomine TCR Beta short-read assay was applied to DNA of cultured CD4+ T cells. A single record per CDR3 protein comes from TCRdb applying MiXCR to the PCR reads. The sample lists 15,000 to 20,000 distinct CDR3 sequences; around half were seen once.

The sample consisted of CD4+ T cells from blood, cultured in vitro, taken before SARS-CoV-2 vaccination. The sequence came from a human donor who had recovered from COVID-19. J is TRBJ2-7 and V is TRBV2; 9 nucleotides align to TRBD1. The CDR3 loop reads CASRQGAAGEQYF. CDR3 sequence (DNA): TGTGCCAGCAGACAGGGGGCGGCAGGCGAGCAGTACTTC.